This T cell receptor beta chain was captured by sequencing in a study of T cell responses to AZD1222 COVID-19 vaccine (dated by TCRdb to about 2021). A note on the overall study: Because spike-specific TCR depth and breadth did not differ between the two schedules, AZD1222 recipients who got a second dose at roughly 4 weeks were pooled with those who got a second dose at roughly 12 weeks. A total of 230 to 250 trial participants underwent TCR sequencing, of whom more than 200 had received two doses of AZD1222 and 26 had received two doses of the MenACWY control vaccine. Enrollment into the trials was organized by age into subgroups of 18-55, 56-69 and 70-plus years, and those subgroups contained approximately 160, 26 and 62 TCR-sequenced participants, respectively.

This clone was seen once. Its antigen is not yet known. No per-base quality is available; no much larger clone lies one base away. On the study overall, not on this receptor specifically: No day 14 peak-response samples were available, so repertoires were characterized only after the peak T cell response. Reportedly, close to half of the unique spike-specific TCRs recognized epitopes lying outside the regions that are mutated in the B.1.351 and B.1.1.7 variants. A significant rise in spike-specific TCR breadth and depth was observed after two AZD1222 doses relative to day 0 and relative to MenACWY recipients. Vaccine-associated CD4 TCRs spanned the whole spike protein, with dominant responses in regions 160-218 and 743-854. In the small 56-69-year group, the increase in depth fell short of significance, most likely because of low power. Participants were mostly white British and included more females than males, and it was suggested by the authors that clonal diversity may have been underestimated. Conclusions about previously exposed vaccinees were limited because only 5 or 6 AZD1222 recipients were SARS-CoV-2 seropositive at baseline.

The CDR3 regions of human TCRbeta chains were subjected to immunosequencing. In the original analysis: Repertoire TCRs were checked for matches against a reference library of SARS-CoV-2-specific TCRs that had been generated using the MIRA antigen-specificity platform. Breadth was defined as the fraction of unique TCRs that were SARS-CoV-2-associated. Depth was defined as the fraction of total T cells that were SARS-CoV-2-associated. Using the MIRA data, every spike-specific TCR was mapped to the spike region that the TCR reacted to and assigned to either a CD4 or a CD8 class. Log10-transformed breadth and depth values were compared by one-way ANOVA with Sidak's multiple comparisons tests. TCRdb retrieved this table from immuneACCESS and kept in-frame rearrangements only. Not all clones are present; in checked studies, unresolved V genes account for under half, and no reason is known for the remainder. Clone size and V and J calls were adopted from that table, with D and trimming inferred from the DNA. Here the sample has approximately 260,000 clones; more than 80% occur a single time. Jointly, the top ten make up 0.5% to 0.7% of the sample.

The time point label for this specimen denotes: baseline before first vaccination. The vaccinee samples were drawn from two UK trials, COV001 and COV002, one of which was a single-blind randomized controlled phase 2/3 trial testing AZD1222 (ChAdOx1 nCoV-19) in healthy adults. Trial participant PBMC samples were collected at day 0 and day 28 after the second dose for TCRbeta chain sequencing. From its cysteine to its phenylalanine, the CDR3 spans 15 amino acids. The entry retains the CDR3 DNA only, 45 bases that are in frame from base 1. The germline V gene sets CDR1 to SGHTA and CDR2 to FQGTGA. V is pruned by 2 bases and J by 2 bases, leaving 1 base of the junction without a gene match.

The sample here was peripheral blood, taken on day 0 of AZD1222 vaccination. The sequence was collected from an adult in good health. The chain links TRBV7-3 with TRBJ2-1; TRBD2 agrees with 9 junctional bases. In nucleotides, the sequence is TGTGCCAGCAGCTTACTAGCGGGAACCTACAATGAGCAGTTCTTC. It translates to CASSLLAGTYNEQFF.